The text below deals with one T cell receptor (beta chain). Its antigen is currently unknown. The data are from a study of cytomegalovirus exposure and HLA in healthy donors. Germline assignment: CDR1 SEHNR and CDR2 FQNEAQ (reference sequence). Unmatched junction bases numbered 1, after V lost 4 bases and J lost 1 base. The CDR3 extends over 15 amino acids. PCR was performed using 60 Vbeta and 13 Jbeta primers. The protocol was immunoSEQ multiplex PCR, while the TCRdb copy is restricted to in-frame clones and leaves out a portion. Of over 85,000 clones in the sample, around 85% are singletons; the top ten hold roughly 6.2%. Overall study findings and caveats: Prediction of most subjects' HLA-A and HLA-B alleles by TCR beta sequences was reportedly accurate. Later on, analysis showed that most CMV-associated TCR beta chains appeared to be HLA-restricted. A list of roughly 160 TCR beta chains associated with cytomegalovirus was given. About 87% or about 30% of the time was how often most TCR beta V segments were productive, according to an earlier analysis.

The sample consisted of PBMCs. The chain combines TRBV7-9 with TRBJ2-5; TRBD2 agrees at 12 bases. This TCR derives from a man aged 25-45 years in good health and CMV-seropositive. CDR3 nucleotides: TGTGCCAGCAGCTCTAGCGGGGGGGCCCAAGAGACCCAGTACTTC. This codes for CASSSSGGAQETQYF.